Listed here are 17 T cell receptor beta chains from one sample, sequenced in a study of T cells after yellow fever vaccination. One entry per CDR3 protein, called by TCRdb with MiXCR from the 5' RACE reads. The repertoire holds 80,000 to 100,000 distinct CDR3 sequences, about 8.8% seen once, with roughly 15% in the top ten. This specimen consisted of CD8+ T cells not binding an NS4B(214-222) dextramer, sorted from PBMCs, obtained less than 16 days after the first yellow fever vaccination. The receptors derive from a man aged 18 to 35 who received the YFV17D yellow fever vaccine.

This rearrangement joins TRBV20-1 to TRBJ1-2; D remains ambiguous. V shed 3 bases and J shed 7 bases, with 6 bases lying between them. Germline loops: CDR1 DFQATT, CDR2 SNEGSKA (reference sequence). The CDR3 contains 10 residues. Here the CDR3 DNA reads TGCAGTGCTAGGGCCGGTGGCTACACCTTC. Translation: CSARAGGYTF.

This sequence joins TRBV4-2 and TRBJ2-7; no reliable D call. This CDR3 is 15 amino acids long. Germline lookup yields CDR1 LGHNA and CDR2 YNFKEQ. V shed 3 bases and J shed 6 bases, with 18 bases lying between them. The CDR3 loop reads CASSHRFNVQFEQYF. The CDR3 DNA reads TGTGCCAGCAGCCATCGATTCAACGTGCAGTTCGAGCAGTACTTC.

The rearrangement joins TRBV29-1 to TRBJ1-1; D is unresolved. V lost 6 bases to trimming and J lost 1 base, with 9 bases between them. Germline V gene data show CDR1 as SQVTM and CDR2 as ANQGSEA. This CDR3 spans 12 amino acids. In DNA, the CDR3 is TGCAGCGTGGTGGGTGCGAACACTGAAGCTTTCTTT. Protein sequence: CSVVGANTEAFF.

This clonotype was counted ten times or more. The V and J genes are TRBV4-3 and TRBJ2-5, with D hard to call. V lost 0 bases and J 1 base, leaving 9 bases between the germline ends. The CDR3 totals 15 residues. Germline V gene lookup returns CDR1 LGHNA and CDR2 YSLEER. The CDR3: CASSQDRASQETQYF. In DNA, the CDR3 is TGCGCCAGCAGCCAAGATCGGGCGAGCCAAGAGACCCAGTACTTC.

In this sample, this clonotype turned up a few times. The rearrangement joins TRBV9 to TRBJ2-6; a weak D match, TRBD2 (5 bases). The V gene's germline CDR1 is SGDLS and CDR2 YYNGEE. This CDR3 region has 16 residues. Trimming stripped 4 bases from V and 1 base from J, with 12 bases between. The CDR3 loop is CASSPQRESGANVLTF. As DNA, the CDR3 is TGTGCCAGCAGCCCCCAGAGGGAATCTGGGGCCAACGTCCTGACTTTC.

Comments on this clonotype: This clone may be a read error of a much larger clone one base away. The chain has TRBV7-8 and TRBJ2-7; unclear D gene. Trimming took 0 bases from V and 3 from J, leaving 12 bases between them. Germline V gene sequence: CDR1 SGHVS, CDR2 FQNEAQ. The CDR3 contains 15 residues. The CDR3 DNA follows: TGTGCCAGCAGCTTAGCGCAAGGGCAGAACTACGAGCAGTACTTC. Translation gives CASSLAQGQNYEQYF.

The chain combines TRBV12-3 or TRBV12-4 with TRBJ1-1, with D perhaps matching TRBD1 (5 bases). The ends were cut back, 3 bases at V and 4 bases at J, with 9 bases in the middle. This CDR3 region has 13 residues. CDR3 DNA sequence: TGTGCCAGCAGTTTCCCCGGGGGCACTGAAGCTTTCTTT. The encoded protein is CASSFPGGTEAFF.

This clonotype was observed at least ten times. The CDR3 sequence is CASSLSSGTTSSYNEQFF. The DNA of the CDR3 is TGTGCCAGCAGCCTCTCCTCAGGGACAACAAGCTCCTACAATGAGCAGTTCTTC. V is TRBV7-6 and J is TRBJ2-1; D perhaps matches TRBD1 (6 bases). Trimming stripped 5 bases from V and 0 bases from J, with 20 bases between. The CDR3 spans 18 residues. Per germline, CDR1 SGHVS and CDR2 FNYEAQ.

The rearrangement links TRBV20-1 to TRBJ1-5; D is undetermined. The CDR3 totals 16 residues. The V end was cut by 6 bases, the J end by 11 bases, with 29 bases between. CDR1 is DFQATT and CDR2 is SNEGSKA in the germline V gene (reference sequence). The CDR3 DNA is TGCAGTGCCGAGGGTCCGACCCAATCGAGACTCCAGTCCCAGCATTTT. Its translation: CSAEGPTQSRLQSQHF.

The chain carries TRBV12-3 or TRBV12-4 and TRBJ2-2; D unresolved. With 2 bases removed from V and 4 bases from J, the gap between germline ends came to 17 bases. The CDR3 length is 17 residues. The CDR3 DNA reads TGTGCCAGCAGTTTATTCTCAAGGGAATATAGCACCGGGGAGCTGTTTTTT. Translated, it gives CASSLFSREYSTGELFF.

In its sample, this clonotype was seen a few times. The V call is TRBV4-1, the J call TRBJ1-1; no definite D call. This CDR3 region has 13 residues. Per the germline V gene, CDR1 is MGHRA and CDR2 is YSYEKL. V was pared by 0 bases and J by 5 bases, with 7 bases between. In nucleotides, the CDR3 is TGCGCCAGCAGCCAAGACGCGGGGACTGAAGCTTTCTTT. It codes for CASSQDAGTEAFF.

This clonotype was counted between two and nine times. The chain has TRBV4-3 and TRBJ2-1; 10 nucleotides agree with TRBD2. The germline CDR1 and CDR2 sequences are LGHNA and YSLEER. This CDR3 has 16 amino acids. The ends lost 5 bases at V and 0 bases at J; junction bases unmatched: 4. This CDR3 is CASSMGLASSYNEQFF. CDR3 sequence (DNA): TGCGCCAGCAGCATGGGACTAGCGAGCTCCTACAATGAGCAGTTCTTC.

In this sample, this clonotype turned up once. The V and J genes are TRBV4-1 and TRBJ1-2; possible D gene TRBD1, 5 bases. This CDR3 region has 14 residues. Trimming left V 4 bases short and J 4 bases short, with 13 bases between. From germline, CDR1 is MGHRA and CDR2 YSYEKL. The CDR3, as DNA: TGCGCCAGCAGCCCGAAAACGGGGGGCTATGGCTACACCTTC. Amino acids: CASSPKTGGYGYTF.

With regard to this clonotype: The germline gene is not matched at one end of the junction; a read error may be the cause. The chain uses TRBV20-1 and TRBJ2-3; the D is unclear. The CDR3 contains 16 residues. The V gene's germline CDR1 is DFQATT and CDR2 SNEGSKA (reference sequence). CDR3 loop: CSAGEVGRPRTDTQYF. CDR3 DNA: TGCAGTGCTGGAGAGGTTGGCAGGCCTCGCACAGATACGCAGTATTTT.

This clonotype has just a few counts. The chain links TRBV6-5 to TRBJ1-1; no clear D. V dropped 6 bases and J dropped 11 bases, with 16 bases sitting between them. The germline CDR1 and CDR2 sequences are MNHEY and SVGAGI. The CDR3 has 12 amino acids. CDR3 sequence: CASSESGAFAFF. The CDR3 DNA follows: TGTGCCAGCAGCGAAAGCGGCGCGTTTGCTTTCTTT.

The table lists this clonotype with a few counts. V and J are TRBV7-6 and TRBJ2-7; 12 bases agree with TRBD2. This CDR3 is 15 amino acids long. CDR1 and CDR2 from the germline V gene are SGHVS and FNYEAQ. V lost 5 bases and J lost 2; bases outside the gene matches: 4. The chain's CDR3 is CASSPTSGGTYEQYF. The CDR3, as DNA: TGTGCCAGCAGCCCCACTAGCGGGGGGACCTACGAGCAGTACTTC.

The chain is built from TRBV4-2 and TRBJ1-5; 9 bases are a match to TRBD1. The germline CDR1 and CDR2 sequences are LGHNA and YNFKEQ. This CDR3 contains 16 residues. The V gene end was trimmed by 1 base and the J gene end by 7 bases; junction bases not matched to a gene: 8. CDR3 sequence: CASSQGDRAVEQPQHF. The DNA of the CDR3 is TGTGCCAGCAGCCAAGGGGACAGGGCCGTGGAACAGCCCCAGCATTTT.